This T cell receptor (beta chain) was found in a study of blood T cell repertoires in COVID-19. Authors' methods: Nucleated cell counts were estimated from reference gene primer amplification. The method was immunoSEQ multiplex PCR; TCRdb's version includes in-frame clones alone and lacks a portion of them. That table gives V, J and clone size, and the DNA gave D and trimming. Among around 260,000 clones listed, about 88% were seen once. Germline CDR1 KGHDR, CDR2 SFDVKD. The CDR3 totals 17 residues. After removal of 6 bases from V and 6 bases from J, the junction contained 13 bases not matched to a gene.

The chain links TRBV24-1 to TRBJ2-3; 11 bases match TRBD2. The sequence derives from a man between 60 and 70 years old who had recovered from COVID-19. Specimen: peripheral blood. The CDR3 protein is CATSLAGGLTPQDTQYF. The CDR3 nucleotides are TGTGCCACCAGTCTAGCGGGGGGCCTAACGCCCCAGGATACGCAGTATTTT.